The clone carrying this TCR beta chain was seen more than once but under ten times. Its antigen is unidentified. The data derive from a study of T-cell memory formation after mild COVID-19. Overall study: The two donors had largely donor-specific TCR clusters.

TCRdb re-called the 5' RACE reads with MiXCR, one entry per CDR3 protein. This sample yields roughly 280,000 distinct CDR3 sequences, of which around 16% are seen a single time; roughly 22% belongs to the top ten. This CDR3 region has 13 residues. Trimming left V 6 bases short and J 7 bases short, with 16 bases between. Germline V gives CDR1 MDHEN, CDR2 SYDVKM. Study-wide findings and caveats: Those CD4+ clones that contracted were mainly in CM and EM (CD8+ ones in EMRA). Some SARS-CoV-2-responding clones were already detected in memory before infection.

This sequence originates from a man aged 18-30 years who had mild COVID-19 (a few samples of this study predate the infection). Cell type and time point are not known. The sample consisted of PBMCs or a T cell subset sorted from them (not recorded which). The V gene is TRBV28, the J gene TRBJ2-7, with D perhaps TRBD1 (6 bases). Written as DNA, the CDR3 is TGTGCCAGCAGAAAAGGTGGGGGACAAGAGCAGTACGTC. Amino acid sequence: CASRKGGGQEQYV.